Listed below are T cell receptor beta chains from one sample, sequenced in a study of cytomegalovirus exposure and HLA in healthy donors. TCRdb's copy holds only in-frame clones and misses some; the assay was immunoSEQ multiplex PCR. Here the sample spans under 150,000 clones, approximately 85% being singletons. Specimen: PBMCs. All receptors come from a woman under 40 in good health and CMV-seropositive. Each CDR3 is given with its conserved first and last residue. Fields, in order: CDR3 protein, CDR3 DNA, D gene, clone size, V gene, J gene. D genes are given only for firm matches. A clone size is listed for some rows: how often the clone was seen (once, few, many), or a class if it is expanded.

CDR3 protein: CASSQFSGGDTQYF
CDR3 DNA: TGTGCCAGCAGCCAATTTAGTGGTGGAGATACGCAGTATTTT
D gene: .
clone size: once
V gene: TRBV4-2
J gene: TRBJ2-3

CDR3 protein: CASRSAGNSYNEQFF
CDR3 DNA: TGTGCCAGCAGAAGTGCCGGGAACTCCTACAATGAGCAGTTCTTC
D gene: .
clone size: .
V gene: TRBV5-4
J gene: TRBJ2-1

CDR3 protein: CASSSQPDYGYTF
CDR3 DNA: TGCGCCAGCAGCTCACAGCCAGACTATGGCTACACCTTC
D gene: .
clone size: .
V gene: TRBV5-1
J gene: TRBJ1-2

CDR3 protein: CASSNRVLSGNTIYF
CDR3 DNA: TGTGCCAGCAGCAACAGGGTCCTCTCCGGAAACACCATATATTTT
D gene: .
clone size: .
V gene: TRBV28
J gene: TRBJ1-3

CDR3 protein: CASSQGAIRDTQYF
CDR3 DNA: TGTGCCAGCAGTCAGGGGGCGATAAGAGATACGCAGTATTTT
D gene: TRBD1
clone size: few
V gene: TRBV6-1
J gene: TRBJ2-3

CDR3 protein: CSSSLGDRAGYTF
CDR3 DNA: TGTTCCAGCAGCTTAGGGGACAGGGCTGGCTACACCTTC
D gene: TRBD1
clone size: few
V gene: TRBV7-9
J gene: TRBJ1-2

CDR3 protein: CASSPQGGRYEQYF
CDR3 DNA: TGTGCCAGCAGCCCCCAAGGGGGACGGTACGAGCAGTACTTC
D gene: .
clone size: .
V gene: TRBV11-2
J gene: TRBJ2-7

CDR3 protein: CAISDRARDTEAFF
CDR3 DNA: TGTGCCATCAGTGACAGGGCGCGTGACACTGAAGCTTTCTTT
D gene: .
clone size: .
V gene: TRBV10-3
J gene: TRBJ1-1

CDR3 protein: CASTAQPSGYNEQFF
CDR3 DNA: TGTGCCAGCACCGCGCAGCCTAGCGGGTACAATGAGCAGTTCTTC
D gene: TRBD2
clone size: once
V gene: TRBV2
J gene: TRBJ2-1

CDR3 protein: CASSSRQPSPLHF
CDR3 DNA: TGTGCCAGCAGCTCACGACAGCCATCACCCCTCCACTTT
D gene: .
clone size: .
V gene: TRBV7-2
J gene: TRBJ1-6

CDR3 protein: CASSQDSRAGEQYF
CDR3 DNA: TGTGCCAGCAGCCAAGACTCCAGGGCAGGCGAGCAGTACTTC
D gene: .
clone size: .
V gene: TRBV4-2
J gene: TRBJ2-7

CDR3 protein: CASSLSREVEAFF
CDR3 DNA: TGTGCCAGCAGCTTGAGCAGGGAAGTTGAAGCTTTCTTT
D gene: .
clone size: .
V gene: TRBV5-6
J gene: TRBJ1-1

CDR3 protein: CATGSVGHSPLHF
CDR3 DNA: TGTGCCACCGGCTCGGTGGGGCATTCACCCCTCCACTTT
D gene: .
clone size: .
V gene: TRBV28
J gene: TRBJ1-6

CDR3 protein: CASSLYMEQGAEGYTF
CDR3 DNA: TGTGCCAGCTCACTATATATGGAACAGGGGGCTGAGGGCTACACCTTC
D gene: TRBD1
clone size: .
V gene: TRBV18
J gene: TRBJ1-2

CDR3 protein: CASSVQGNYGYTF
CDR3 DNA: TGTGCCAGTAGTGTACAGGGGAACTATGGCTACACCTTC
D gene: TRBD1
clone size: few
V gene: TRBV19
J gene: TRBJ1-2

CDR3 protein: CAWTRPSGQGSGNTIYF
CDR3 DNA: TGTGCCTGGACTCGACCCTCGGGACAGGGTTCAGGAAACACCATATATTTT
D gene: TRBD1
clone size: .
V gene: TRBV30
J gene: TRBJ1-3

CDR3 protein: CASSIRGGDTEAFF
CDR3 DNA: TGTGCCAGTAGTATAAGGGGGGGGGACACTGAAGCTTTCTTT
D gene: .
clone size: .
V gene: TRBV19
J gene: TRBJ1-1

CDR3 protein: CASSPPGGSSTDTQYF
CDR3 DNA: TGCGCCAGCAGCCCCCCGGGGGGCTCTAGCACAGATACGCAGTATTTT
D gene: .
clone size: .
V gene: TRBV4-1
J gene: TRBJ2-3

CDR3 protein: CASARSSSYEQYF
CDR3 DNA: TGTGCCAGCGCCCGGTCCTCGTCCTACGAGCAGTACTTC
D gene: .
clone size: .
V gene: TRBV9
J gene: TRBJ2-7

CDR3 protein: CASSSDRGHGNIQYF
CDR3 DNA: TGTGCCAGCAGCTCGGACAGGGGGCATGGAAACATTCAGTACTTC
D gene: TRBD1
clone size: once
V gene: TRBV5-6
J gene: TRBJ2-4

CDR3 protein: CASSEALVGVGYEQYF
CDR3 DNA: TGTGCCAGCAGTGAAGCGCTAGTAGGGGTTGGGTACGAGCAGTACTTC
D gene: .
clone size: .
V gene: TRBV6-1
J gene: TRBJ2-7

CDR3 protein: CASSELVSNQPQHF
CDR3 DNA: TGTGCCAGCAGTGAATTAGTTAGCAATCAGCCCCAGCATTTT
D gene: .
clone size: .
V gene: TRBV2
J gene: TRBJ1-5

CDR3 protein: CASSMRRDRGDGELFF
CDR3 DNA: TGTGCCAGTAGTATGAGGAGGGACAGGGGGGACGGGGAGCTGTTTTTT
D gene: TRBD1
clone size: .
V gene: TRBV19
J gene: TRBJ2-2

CDR3 protein: CASSATTGSPFYEQYF
CDR3 DNA: TGTGCCAGCAGTGCCACTACAGGGTCCCCCTTCTACGAGCAGTACTTC
D gene: .
clone size: .
V gene: TRBV28
J gene: TRBJ2-7

CDR3 protein: CASSSAGTGGRQPQHF
CDR3 DNA: TGTGCCAGCAGTTCCGCCGGGACAGGGGGCCGTCAGCCCCAGCATTTT
D gene: TRBD1
clone size: .
V gene: TRBV28
J gene: TRBJ1-5

CDR3 protein: CATSRAGEGSEAFF
CDR3 DNA: TGTGCCACCAGCAGGGCTGGGGAGGGTAGCGAAGCTTTCTTT
D gene: .
clone size: .
V gene: TRBV15
J gene: TRBJ1-1

CDR3 protein: CAWSLDTLDQPQHF
CDR3 DNA: TGTGCCTGGAGTCTGGACACTCTCGATCAGCCCCAGCATTTT
D gene: .
clone size: .
V gene: TRBV30
J gene: TRBJ1-5

CDR3 protein: CASTSPGFGETQYF
CDR3 DNA: TGTGCCAGCACCTCACCGGGTTTCGGGGAGACCCAGTACTTC
D gene: .
clone size: .
V gene: TRBV7-2
J gene: TRBJ2-5

CDR3 protein: CASSGTPETGELFF
CDR3 DNA: TGTGCCAGCAGCGGGACTCCTGAGACCGGGGAGCTGTTTTTT
D gene: .
clone size: .
V gene: TRBV21-1
J gene: TRBJ2-2

CDR3 protein: CASSKDRVGDYGYTF
CDR3 DNA: TGTGCCAGCAGCAAGGACAGGGTGGGTGACTATGGCTACACCTTC
D gene: .
clone size: .
V gene: TRBV21-1
J gene: TRBJ1-2

CDR3 protein: CASSLSRDRVGCGYTF
CDR3 DNA: TGTGCCAGCAGTTTATCGAGAGACAGGGTCGGTTGTGGCTACACCTTC
D gene: TRBD1
clone size: .
V gene: TRBV27
J gene: TRBJ1-2

CDR3 protein: CSVGTVTF
CDR3 DNA: TGCAGCGTAGGGACAGTCACCTTC
D gene: TRBD1
clone size: .
V gene: TRBV29-1
J gene: TRBJ1-2

CDR3 protein: CASSFGDTQYF
CDR3 DNA: TGTGCCAGTAGCTTCGGGGATACGCAGTATTTT
D gene: .
clone size: .
V gene: TRBV19
J gene: TRBJ2-3

CDR3 protein: CASRRGTSGNTGELFF
CDR3 DNA: TGTGCCAGCAGACGAGGGACTAGCGGGAACACCGGGGAGCTGTTTTTT
D gene: TRBD2
clone size: .
V gene: TRBV7-9
J gene: TRBJ2-2

CDR3 protein: CASTLDRTPQETQYF
CDR3 DNA: TGTGCCAGCACCTTGGACAGGACGCCCCAAGAGACCCAGTACTTC
D gene: TRBD1
clone size: once
V gene: TRBV5-4
J gene: TRBJ2-5

CDR3 protein: CASSARDTSYEQYF
CDR3 DNA: TGTGCCAGCAGTGCCCGGGACACCTCCTACGAGCAGTACTTC
D gene: .
clone size: .
V gene: TRBV6-5
J gene: TRBJ2-7

CDR3 protein: CASSLGHSGANVLTF
CDR3 DNA: TGTGCCAGCAGTTTAGGGCATTCTGGGGCCAACGTCCTGACTTTC
D gene: .
clone size: .
V gene: TRBV28
J gene: TRBJ2-6

CDR3 protein: CASSPLTGGGETQYF
CDR3 DNA: TGTGCCAGCAGCCCCCTGACAGGGGGCGGCGAGACCCAGTACTTC
D gene: TRBD1
clone size: .
V gene: TRBV2
J gene: TRBJ2-5

CDR3 protein: CASSLFRGLYGYTF
CDR3 DNA: TGTGCCAGCAGCTTATTTAGGGGGCTTTATGGCTACACCTTC
D gene: TRBD1
clone size: .
V gene: TRBV13
J gene: TRBJ1-2

CDR3 protein: CASTRDTYTEAFF
CDR3 DNA: TGTGCCAGCACCAGGGACACCTACACTGAAGCTTTCTTT
D gene: .
clone size: .
V gene: TRBV2
J gene: TRBJ1-1

CDR3 protein: CASRVTGETYGYTF
CDR3 DNA: TGTGCCAGCAGGGTTACGGGGGAGACCTATGGCTACACCTTC
D gene: .
clone size: few
V gene: TRBV6-6
J gene: TRBJ1-2

CDR3 protein: CAWSGNRQGRSEKLFF
CDR3 DNA: TGTGCCTGGAGTGGGAACCGACAGGGGAGGAGTGAAAAACTGTTTTTT
D gene: TRBD1
clone size: .
V gene: TRBV30
J gene: TRBJ1-4

CDR3 protein: CASSSSHGQGKGYTF
CDR3 DNA: TGTGCCAGCAGCTCATCCCACGGACAGGGTAAAGGCTACACCTTC
D gene: TRBD1
clone size: .
V gene: TRBV11-2
J gene: TRBJ1-2

CDR3 protein: CASRQGTNYGYTF
CDR3 DNA: TGTGCCAGCAGACAGGGGACTAACTATGGCTACACCTTC
D gene: TRBD1
clone size: .
V gene: TRBV28
J gene: TRBJ1-2

CDR3 protein: CASSPGLAADTQYF
CDR3 DNA: TGTGCCAGCAGCCCGGGACTAGCGGCGGATACGCAGTATTTT
D gene: TRBD2
clone size: .
V gene: TRBV7-7
J gene: TRBJ2-3

CDR3 protein: CASSLGTGYGETQYF
CDR3 DNA: TGTGCCAGCAGTTTGGGGACAGGGTATGGAGAGACCCAGTACTTC
D gene: TRBD1
clone size: .
V gene: TRBV28
J gene: TRBJ2-5

CDR3 protein: CSAAGTGGNEQFF
CDR3 DNA: TGCAGCGCTGCCGGGACAGGGGGCAATGAGCAGTTCTTC
D gene: TRBD1
clone size: .
V gene: TRBV29-1
J gene: TRBJ2-1

CDR3 protein: CASSLYQGGNTEAFF
CDR3 DNA: TGTGCCAGCTCACTTTACCAGGGGGGGAACACTGAAGCTTTCTTT
D gene: TRBD1
clone size: .
V gene: TRBV18
J gene: TRBJ1-1

CDR3 protein: CASSKVSTGLRGEKLFF
CDR3 DNA: TGTGCCAGTAGTAAAGTTTCTACAGGGTTAAGGGGTGAAAAACTGTTTTTT
D gene: .
clone size: .
V gene: TRBV19
J gene: TRBJ1-4

CDR3 protein: CASSVTLQTSTDTQYF
CDR3 DNA: TGCGCCAGCAGCGTGACTCTCCAAACTAGCACAGATACGCAGTATTTT
D gene: .
clone size: .
V gene: TRBV5-1
J gene: TRBJ2-3

CDR3 protein: CSGGGTDTQYF
CDR3 DNA: TGCAGTGGGGGCGGCACAGATACGCAGTATTTT
D gene: .
clone size: .
V gene: TRBV20-1
J gene: TRBJ2-3

CDR3 protein: CASLPGDRGNYGYTF
CDR3 DNA: TGTGCCAGCTTGCCGGGGGACCGGGGGAACTATGGCTACACCTTC
D gene: .
clone size: .
V gene: TRBV7-9
J gene: TRBJ1-2

CDR3 protein: CSVVGGGRTEAFF
CDR3 DNA: TGCAGCGTTGTAGGCGGGGGGCGGACTGAAGCTTTCTTT
D gene: .
clone size: .
V gene: TRBV29-1
J gene: TRBJ1-1

CDR3 protein: CASSKTGADYGYTF
CDR3 DNA: TGTGCCAGCAGTAAAACAGGGGCGGACTATGGCTACACCTTC
D gene: TRBD1
clone size: .
V gene: TRBV6-6
J gene: TRBJ1-2

CDR3 protein: CASTLTGREEKLFF
CDR3 DNA: TGCGCCAGCACCTTGACAGGAAGAGAAGAAAAACTGTTTTTT
D gene: .
clone size: .
V gene: TRBV5-1
J gene: TRBJ1-4

CDR3 protein: CAITSVGTGELFF
CDR3 DNA: TGTGCCATCACTAGCGTGGGGACTGGGGAGCTGTTTTTT
D gene: .
clone size: .
V gene: TRBV10-3
J gene: TRBJ2-2

CDR3 protein: CASSWGEGTEAFF
CDR3 DNA: TGTGCCAGCAGCTGGGGGGAGGGCACTGAAGCTTTCTTT
D gene: .
clone size: .
V gene: TRBV7-9
J gene: TRBJ1-1